What follows is one TCR beta chain and its context. The CDR3 runs to 13 residues. V lost 1 base, J lost 6 bases, and 11 bases lay in between. Germline V gives CDR1 DFQATT, CDR2 SNEGSKA (reference sequence). These data come from a study of CD8+CD57+ T cells in acquired aplastic anemia. For the study at large: Quantities of DNA derived from sorted CD4+ and CD8+ cells averaged 3.2 ug.

TCR beta VDJ combinations and CDR3 sequences were profiled from genomic DNA. TCRdb re-derived calls from the reads in MiXCR, one entry per CDR3 protein. In the table there are under 250,000 distinct CDR3 sequences, about 60% of which are singletons. The patients chosen for sequencing had shown expansion of CD8+CD57+ cells (detected by flow cytometry). In all patients, the disease was severe acquired aplastic anemia. The sequenced material came from sorted CD4+, CD8+, or CD8+CD57+ T cells (not recorded which) from PBMCs. The chain carries TRBV20-1 and TRBJ2-3; D gene ambiguous. This clonotype originated in a human donor with aplastic anemia. The CDR3: CSARVLTGDTQYF. In nucleotides, the CDR3 is TGCAGTGCTAGAGTCCTGACTGGGGATACGCAGTATTTT.